The rows below give T cell receptor beta chains drawn from one sample of a study of a mutant IDH1 vaccine in newly diagnosed glioma. Their recognized antigens are unknown. Measured with immunoSEQ multiplex PCR; TCRdb has only the in-frame clones, and not every one. The sample includes 50,000 to 60,000 clones, around 80% of them seen just once. The source material was PBMCs, sampled from a glioma patient whose treatment included an IDH1 peptide vaccine. The receptors stem from a man over 45 with glioma. Each CDR3 is given with its conserved first and last residue. D genes are given only for firm matches. Clone size is given for some rows only: seen once, a few or many times, or a class if the clone is expanded.

v_gene,abundance,d_gene,j_gene,CDR3aa,CDR3nt
TRBV6-5,.,TRBD1,TRBJ1-1,CASSYLARGGTEAFF,TGTGCCAGCAGTTACTTGGCCAGGGGGGGCACTGAAGCTTTCTTT
TRBV5-4,.,.,TRBJ1-4,CASSLRPGGNEKLFF,TGTGCCAGCAGCTTGAGGCCAGGAGGAAATGAAAAACTGTTTTTT
TRBV30,.,.,TRBJ2-7,CAGSGRSEDEQYF,TGTGCCGGGAGCGGACGGTCCGAGGACGAGCAGTACTTC
TRBV5-6,.,.,TRBJ1-6,CASSPGAAGSYNSPLHF,TGTGCCAGCAGCCCGGGCGCCGCCGGCTCCTATAATTCACCCCTCCACTTT
TRBV4-1,.,TRBD1,TRBJ1-2,CASSPMTGLGYGYTF,TGCGCCAGCAGCCCAATGACAGGGTTGGGCTATGGCTACACCTTC
TRBV18,.,.,TRBJ2-7,CASSPPQASYEQYF,TGTGCCAGCTCACCACCCCAAGCTTCCTACGAGCAGTACTTC
TRBV7-9,few,TRBD1,TRBJ1-1,CASSSGTGGITEAFF,TGTGCCAGCAGCTCCGGGACAGGGGGCATCACTGAAGCTTTCTTT
TRBV2,.,TRBD1,TRBJ2-7,CASSLDRRSSYEQYF,TGTGCCAGCAGTTTGGACAGGCGGAGCTCCTACGAGCAGTACTTC
TRBV20-1,.,.,TRBJ2-5,CSARGKETQYF,TGCAGTGCTAGGGGAAAAGAGACCCAGTACTTC
TRBV10-3,few,.,TRBJ1-2,CAISDPDAYGYTF,TGTGCCATCAGTGATCCCGACGCCTATGGCTACACCTTC
TRBV2,.,.,TRBJ2-7,CASSDGYEQYF,TGTGCCAGCAGTGACGGGTACGAGCAGTACTTC
TRBV6-1,.,.,TRBJ1-5,CASSEFALHQPQHF,TGTGCCAGCAGTGAATTCGCCCTCCATCAGCCCCAGCATTTT
TRBV4-1,.,.,TRBJ2-3,CASSQDGPTTSTDTQYF,TGCGCCAGCAGCCAAGATGGACCAACCACTAGCACAGATACGCAGTATTTT
TRBV28,.,.,TRBJ1-2,CASSLNQLNLGGYTF,TGTGCCAGCAGTTTAAATCAGTTGAACTTAGGAGGCTACACCTTC
TRBV7-9,.,TRBD1,TRBJ2-7,CASSFPGQGVYEQYF,TGTGCCAGCAGCTTTCCGGGACAGGGAGTTTACGAGCAGTACTTC
TRBV6-5,.,.,TRBJ1-2,CASSSPTDNYGYTF,TGTGCCAGCAGTTCTCCGACAGATAACTATGGCTACACCTTC
TRBV5-4,.,.,TRBJ2-5,CASSLERQGAEETQYF,TGTGCCAGCAGCTTGGAAAGGCAGGGAGCGGAAGAGACCCAGTACTTC
TRBV6-5,.,.,TRBJ1-2,CASSSPRNSHYGYTF,TGTGCCAGCAGTTCCCCTCGTAACAGTCACTATGGCTACACCTTC
TRBV10-3,.,TRBD2,TRBJ2-2,CAISENGGASGGELFF,TGTGCCATCAGTGAGAACGGGGGGGCCTCAGGCGGGGAGCTGTTTTTT
TRBV14,.,.,TRBJ2-2,CASSQLGKKNTGELFF,TGTGCCAGCAGCCAATTGGGGAAAAAAAACACCGGGGAGCTGTTTTTT
TRBV9,.,TRBD1,TRBJ2-7,CASSSRQGFSYEQYF,TGTGCCAGCAGCTCGCGACAGGGGTTTTCCTACGAGCAGTACTTC
TRBV30,.,.,TRBJ1-3,CAWSPGGNTIYF,TGTGCCTGGAGCCCTGGTGGAAACACCATATATTTT
TRBV6-1,.,.,TRBJ2-7,CASGGLRGRYEQYF,TGTGCCAGCGGGGGCCTGAGGGGTAGGTACGAGCAGTACTTC
TRBV10-3,once,TRBD1,TRBJ1-2,CAISVRQGYGYTF,TGTGCCATCAGTGTTCGACAGGGCTATGGCTACACCTTC
TRBV14,.,.,TRBJ2-2,CASSQSELGELFF,TGTGCCAGCAGCCAATCGGAACTCGGGGAGCTGTTTTTT
TRBV2,few,.,TRBJ1-1,CASRKGAGMNTEAFF,TGTGCCAGCAGAAAAGGGGCGGGAATGAACACTGAAGCTTTCTTT
TRBV19,.,.,TRBJ1-2,CASSPGHRDGYTF,TGTGCCAGTAGCCCTGGGCACAGGGACGGCTACACCTTC
TRBV5-1,.,TRBD2,TRBJ2-1,CASSLDFNSGGANEQFF,TGCGCCAGCAGCTTGGACTTCAATAGCGGGGGGGCCAATGAGCAGTTCTTC
TRBV7-2,once,.,TRBJ1-1,CASRPRYRNTEAFF,TGTGCCAGCAGGCCGAGATATAGGAACACTGAAGCTTTCTTT
TRBV12-5,.,.,TRBJ2-3,CASGLSGTDTQYF,TGTGCTAGTGGTTTGTCTGGCACAGATACGCAGTATTTT
TRBV19,.,.,TRBJ1-1,CASSKGAAFF,TGTGCCAGTAGTAAGGGTGCAGCTTTCTTT
TRBV2,.,TRBD2,TRBJ2-5,CASSARHPAGGRETQYF,TGTGCCAGCAGTGCCCGTCACCCAGCGGGGGGGCGGGAGACCCAGTACTTC
TRBV5-4,once,TRBD2,TRBJ2-7,CASSPRLAGGRGKEQYF,TGTGCCAGCAGCCCACGACTAGCGGGGGGGCGAGGTAAAGAGCAGTACTTC
TRBV27,.,.,TRBJ1-5,CASSFYSNQPQHF,TGTGCCAGCAGTTTTTATAGCAATCAGCCCCAGCATTTT
TRBV7-2,.,.,TRBJ2-7,CASSSPPTALSSYEQYF,TGTGCCAGCAGCTCTCCCCCGACAGCCTTAAGCTCCTACGAGCAGTACTTC
TRBV18,.,.,TRBJ1-5,CASSPSGANQPQHF,TGTGCCAGCTCACCATCAGGGGCCAATCAGCCCCAGCATTTT
TRBV19,few,TRBD1,TRBJ2-1,CATSGQSYNEQFF,TGTGCCACCTCGGGACAGTCCTACAATGAGCAGTTCTTC
TRBV7-9,.,TRBD1,TRBJ1-6,CASSFDRGNSPLHF,TGTGCCAGCAGCTTTGACAGGGGGAATTCACCCCTCCACTTT
TRBV9,.,.,TRBJ1-1,CASSVDSGATEAFF,TGTGCCAGCAGCGTAGATTCCGGGGCCACTGAAGCTTTCTTT
TRBV29-1,.,.,TRBJ2-7,CGTRQGGYEQYF,TGCGGGACTCGGCAGGGAGGATACGAGCAGTACTTC
TRBV19,.,TRBD1,TRBJ1-5,CASSTPGQGLYQPQHF,TGTGCCAGTAGTACCCCCGGACAGGGACTATATCAGCCCCAGCATTTT